What follows is one T cell receptor (beta chain) and its context. What it recognizes is unknown. The sample belongs to a study of T-cell reconstitution after alpha-beta-depleted transplantation in children. The study's findings and limits: Newly produced T cells mostly provided counts and TCRbeta diversity after one year, as hyperexpanded clones declined. Several hundred rapidly expanded clones from non-depleted graft cells reportedly supplied alpha-beta T cells about two months post-transplant.

CDR1 and CDR2 (germline): MNHEY, SMNVEV (reference sequence). This CDR3 spans 16 amino acids. The V gene end was trimmed by 4 bases and the J gene end by 4 bases; junction bases not matched to a gene: 8. Unique molecular identifiers were used to barcode this TCRbeta library. TCRdb reanalysed the PCR reads using MiXCR and keeps one entry per CDR3 protein. This sample yields fewer than 550,000 distinct CDR3 sequences, of which 10% to 13% are seen a single time; 2% to 2.5% belongs to the top ten. This sequence joins TRBV27 and TRBJ2-5; the match to TRBD2 covers 11 bases. The TCR was taken from a child aged 2 to 15 with inherited bone marrow failure, due to receive a stem cell transplant. The source material was PBMCs, sampled before TCRalphabeta/CD19-depleted stem cell transplant. In DNA, the CDR3 is TGTGCCAGCAGTTCCCTGACTAGCGGGATAGGAGAGACCCAGTACTTC. Translation gives CASSSLTSGIGETQYF.